Included here is one TCR beta chain sequence, with context. TCRdb's table, derived via immunoSEQ multiplex PCR, lists solely in-frame clones and lacks some. The top ten clones hold approximately 2.5% of a sample with roughly 120,000 clones, around nine tenths of them seen once. The ends were cut back, 4 bases at V and 9 bases at J, with 13 bases in the middle. This CDR3 spans 13 amino acids. Germline-derived CDR1 and CDR2 are GTSNPN and SVGIG (reference sequence). The data originate from a study of T cell responses to AZD1222 COVID-19 vaccine. This clonotype was sampled from an adult in good health. This material consisted of peripheral blood, taken on day 0 of AZD1222 vaccination. This rearrangement joins TRBV30 to TRBJ1-6; the D gene is possibly TRBD1 (5 bases). In DNA, the CDR3 is TGTGCCTGGATGGGACCGTTTGGTTCACCCCTCCACTTT. It yields the protein CAWMGPFGSPLHF.